The text below deals with one TCR beta chain. The antigen remains unidentified. One end of the junction does not line up with germline, which may come from a read error. CDR3 size: 18 residues. The germline V gene encodes CDR1 DFQATT and CDR2 SNEGSKA (reference sequence). This entry is derived from a study of response to subunit inactivated influenza vaccine. Study-level results: With each seasonal influenza vaccination, the authors suggested, few new T cells are recruited.

One entry per CDR3 protein, called by TCRdb with MiXCR from the RT-PCR reads. The sample lists hundreds of thousands of distinct CDR3 sequences, approximately 14% occurring once. This rearrangement joins TRBV20-1 to TRBJ2-3; 10 bases align to TRBD2. The receptor was isolated from a man in his forties or fifties who received an inactivated influenza vaccine. Sequenced material: PBMCs from blood, taken less than 15 days before vaccination. The CDR3 DNA reads as TGCAGTGCTAGAGAGGGTAGCGGGGGGTTAGGAAGCATAGATACGCAGTATTTT. This gives the protein CSAREGSGGLGSIDTQYF.